Listed below are T cell receptor beta chains from one sample, sequenced in a study of T cell responses to AZD1222 COVID-19 vaccine. Profiled with immunoSEQ multiplex PCR; TCRdb holds only in-frame clones, not every one. The sample shows 95,000 to 150,000 clones, roughly 90% of them seen only once. This sample comprised peripheral blood, obtained 28 days after the second AZD1222 dose. The receptors derive from an adult who received the AZD1222 COVID-19 vaccine. The CDR3 runs from the conserved cysteine through the conserved F or W. D genes are given only for firm matches. Size is omitted from some rows. Given values are once, few, many or a class for expanded clones.

size: -
D: TRBD1
V: TRBV24-1
J: TRBJ2-5
DNA: TGTGCCACCAGTGCCGGGACAGGGAGGGAGACCCAGTACTTC
CDR3: CATSAGTGRETQYF

size: -
D: TRBD2
V: TRBV15
J: TRBJ2-5
DNA: TGTGCCACCAGCCGGACTAGCGGGAGAGGGGAGACCCAGTACTTC
CDR3: CATSRTSGRGETQYF

size: -
D: -
V: TRBV27
J: TRBJ2-5
DNA: TGTGCCAGCAAACCGGGGGAGACAGGGAAAGGGACCCAGTACTTC
CDR3: CASKPGETGKGTQYF

size: -
D: -
V: TRBV6-5
J: TRBJ2-7
DNA: TGTGCCAGCAGTTCGGCAGAGTACGAGCAGTACTTC
CDR3: CASSSAEYEQYF

size: -
D: TRBD1
V: TRBV29-1
J: TRBJ1-2
DNA: TGCAGCGTTGACGGACAGGGCGGTTTCGACTACACCTTC
CDR3: CSVDGQGGFDYTF

size: -
D: TRBD2
V: TRBV20-1
J: TRBJ2-3
DNA: TGCAGTGCTAGTCCCCTAGCGGGGAAACCTAGCACAGATACGCAGTATTTT
CDR3: CSASPLAGKPSTDTQYF

size: -
D: -
V: TRBV5-4
J: TRBJ2-3
DNA: TGTGCCAGCAGCTTCAAACAGGGTGACACAGATACGCAGTATTTT
CDR3: CASSFKQGDTDTQYF

size: -
D: -
V: TRBV4-2
J: TRBJ2-1
DNA: TGTGCCAGCAGCCAAGATCTTCAAGACTGGAATGAGCAGTTCTTC
CDR3: CASSQDLQDWNEQFF

size: -
D: TRBD2
V: TRBV9
J: TRBJ2-1
DNA: TGTGCCAGCAGCGGACCTAGCGGCAGCAATGAGCAGTTCTTC
CDR3: CASSGPSGSNEQFF

size: -
D: TRBD1
V: TRBV28
J: TRBJ1-2
DNA: TGTGCCAGCAGTTTAGTCCCCGGGACAGGGGCGTATGGCTACACCTTC
CDR3: CASSLVPGTGAYGYTF

size: -
D: -
V: TRBV2
J: TRBJ1-5
DNA: TGTGCCAGCAGTGAGCTTGCACAAAATCAGCCCCAGCATTTT
CDR3: CASSELAQNQPQHF

size: -
D: TRBD1
V: TRBV7-9
J: TRBJ2-5
DNA: TGTGCCAGCAGCTCGCAGGGGGCGCGGCAAGAGACCCAGTACTTC
CDR3: CASSSQGARQETQYF

size: few
D: -
V: TRBV7-9
J: TRBJ2-2
DNA: TGTGCCAGCAGCGCCGAACAGGGTGGCACCGGGGAGCTGTTTTTT
CDR3: CASSAEQGGTGELFF

size: once
D: -
V: TRBV3-1/TRBV3-2
J: TRBJ1-1
DNA: TGTGCCAGCAGCCACCATAGGGAGAACACTGAAGCTTTCTTT
CDR3: CASSHHRENTEAFF

size: few
D: TRBD1
V: TRBV6-5
J: TRBJ2-1
DNA: TGTGCCAGCCCCTCCTGGGACAGGGGGCAGGATGAGCAGTTCTTC
CDR3: CASPSWDRGQDEQFF

size: -
D: -
V: TRBV3-1/TRBV3-2
J: TRBJ2-2
DNA: TGTGCCAGCAGCCCCCGGCTGGGGGGTCGGACCGGGGAGCTGTTTTTT
CDR3: CASSPRLGGRTGELFF

size: -
D: TRBD2
V: TRBV24-1
J: TRBJ2-7
DNA: TGTGCCACCAGTGATTCCCAAGGACTAGCGGGGGGGCTGACTAAGCAGTACTTC
CDR3: CATSDSQGLAGGLTKQYF

size: -
D: -
V: TRBV2
J: TRBJ1-1
DNA: TGTGCCAGCAGACAACCAGTGAACACTGAAGCTTTCTTT
CDR3: CASRQPVNTEAFF